A selection of T cell receptor beta chains follows, all from one sample in a study of T-cell reconstitution after alpha-beta-depleted transplantation in children. MiXCR, applied by TCRdb to the PCR reads, yields one record per CDR3 protein. The sample consists of about a million distinct CDR3 sequences, 25% to 35% of them appearing once. The sample in question was PBMCs, mostly from graft donor cells, obtained 360 days after TCRalphabeta/CD19-depleted stem cell transplant. All receptors come from a boy younger than two who had a stem cell transplant for SCID, so the T cells may come from the graft donor. Both conserved end residues are part of each CDR3. The D gene is left open where the match is weak. Some rows mark clone size as missing; the rest say once, few, many or name a class of expanded clone.

D gene: NA; V gene: TRBV12-3/TRBV12-4; clone size: once; J gene: TRBJ1-2; CDR3 protein: CASSLAAGSWVGYTF; CDR3 DNA: TGTGCCAGCAGTTTAGCGGCAGGCTCTTGGGTTGGCTACACCTTC
D gene: TRBD1; V gene: TRBV18; clone size: few; J gene: TRBJ2-1; CDR3 protein: CASSPRTGAFDEQFF; CDR3 DNA: TGTGCCAGCTCACCAAGGACAGGGGCCTTTGATGAGCAGTTCTTC
D gene: NA; V gene: TRBV2; clone size: few; J gene: TRBJ1-5; CDR3 protein: CASSELVYSNQPQHF; CDR3 DNA: TGTGCCAGCAGTGAATTGGTATATAGCAATCAGCCCCAGCATTTT
D gene: TRBD1; V gene: TRBV5-1; clone size: NA; J gene: TRBJ2-4; CDR3 protein: CASSLSTGAENIQYF; CDR3 DNA: TGCGCCAGCAGCCTGTCCACAGGGGCGGAAAACATTCAGTACTTC
D gene: NA; V gene: TRBV2; clone size: NA; J gene: TRBJ2-3; CDR3 protein: CASSFGPKQDTQYF; CDR3 DNA: TGTGCCAGCAGTTTCGGGCCCAAACAAGATACGCAGTATTTT
D gene: NA; V gene: TRBV9; clone size: few; J gene: TRBJ2-7; CDR3 protein: CASSVEGGYYEQYF; CDR3 DNA: TGTGCCAGCAGCGTAGAAGGAGGGTACTACGAGCAGTACTTC
D gene: TRBD2; V gene: TRBV11-1; clone size: NA; J gene: TRBJ2-1; CDR3 protein: CASSLAPINKRGGWSYYNEQFF; CDR3 DNA: TGTGCCAGCAGCTTAGCTCCTATCAACAAGCGGGGGGGCTGGTCCTACTACAATGAGCAGTTCTTC
D gene: NA; V gene: TRBV29-1; clone size: few; J gene: TRBJ2-3; CDR3 protein: CSVTGTSPDTQYF; CDR3 DNA: TGCAGCGTCACCGGGACCTCTCCAGATACGCAGTATTTT
D gene: NA; V gene: TRBV12-5; clone size: NA; J gene: TRBJ2-1; CDR3 protein: CASGLGDSLSYNEQFF; CDR3 DNA: TGTGCTAGTGGTTTGGGCGACAGTTTGTCCTACAATGAGCAGTTCTTC
D gene: NA; V gene: TRBV4-2; clone size: NA; J gene: TRBJ2-5; CDR3 protein: CASSQDMSGGQETQYF; CDR3 DNA: TGTGCCAGCAGCCAAGATATGAGCGGCGGCCAAGAGACCCAGTACTTC
D gene: NA; V gene: TRBV7-8; clone size: NA; J gene: TRBJ2-5; CDR3 protein: CASSPPLGPKETQYF; CDR3 DNA: TGTGCCAGCAGCCCTCCACTGGGACCTAAAGAGACCCAGTACTTC
D gene: NA; V gene: TRBV7-2; clone size: NA; J gene: TRBJ2-7; CDR3 protein: CASSLDRFTYEQYF; CDR3 DNA: TGTGCCAGCAGCTTAGATCGGTTTACCTACGAGCAGTACTTC
D gene: NA; V gene: TRBV7-2; clone size: NA; J gene: TRBJ2-3; CDR3 protein: CASSLVGGGGQADTQYF; CDR3 DNA: TGTGCCAGCAGCTTAGTAGGGGGGGGAGGGCAGGCAGATACGCAGTATTTT
D gene: NA; V gene: TRBV6-5; clone size: NA; J gene: TRBJ1-2; CDR3 protein: CASSYESGYGYTF; CDR3 DNA: TGTGCCAGCAGTTACGAATCGGGCTATGGCTACACCTTC
D gene: NA; V gene: TRBV20-1; clone size: few; J gene: TRBJ1-5; CDR3 protein: CSAPRGGARQPQHF; CDR3 DNA: TGCAGTGCTCCCCGAGGGGGGGCCAGACAGCCCCAGCATTTT
D gene: NA; V gene: TRBV5-1; clone size: few; J gene: TRBJ1-1; CDR3 protein: CASSLEPGAEAFF; CDR3 DNA: TGCGCCAGCAGCCTAGAACCAGGGGCTGAAGCTTTCTTT
D gene: NA; V gene: TRBV4-1; clone size: NA; J gene: TRBJ2-7; CDR3 protein: CASSQGPSRSYEQYF; CDR3 DNA: TGCGCCAGCAGCCAAGGGCCCTCCCGCTCCTACGAGCAGTACTTC
D gene: TRBD2; V gene: TRBV4-3; clone size: NA; J gene: TRBJ2-7; CDR3 protein: CASSQDMGGGYEQYF; CDR3 DNA: TGCGCCAGCAGCCAAGACATGGGCGGGGGCTACGAGCAGTACTTC
D gene: NA; V gene: TRBV12-3/TRBV12-4; clone size: NA; J gene: TRBJ2-2; CDR3 protein: CASSLTPRGTGELFF; CDR3 DNA: TGTGCCAGCAGTTTAACCCCCCGAGGAACTGGGGAGCTGTTTTTT
D gene: NA; V gene: TRBV28; clone size: few; J gene: TRBJ1-5; CDR3 protein: CASSTLIRVDQPQHF; CDR3 DNA: TGTGCCAGCAGTACCCTCATCAGGGTGGATCAGCCCCAGCATTTT
D gene: NA; V gene: TRBV5-5; clone size: few; J gene: TRBJ2-6; CDR3 protein: CASSLRVAGANVLTF; CDR3 DNA: TGTGCCAGCAGCTTAAGAGTGGCTGGGGCCAACGTCCTGACTTTC
D gene: NA; V gene: TRBV21-1; clone size: many; J gene: TRBJ2-7; CDR3 protein: CASSKEASTERSSSPFYEQYF; CDR3 DNA: TGTGCCAGCAGCAAAGAGGCTTCGACAGAGCGCTCGTCTAGCCCTTTCTACGAGCAGTACTTC
D gene: NA; V gene: TRBV12-3/TRBV12-4; clone size: NA; J gene: TRBJ2-7; CDR3 protein: CASSLYRGGLNSYEQYF; CDR3 DNA: TGTGCCAGCAGTTTATATAGGGGGGGACTCAACTCCTACGAGCAGTACTTC
D gene: TRBD2; V gene: TRBV7-6; clone size: NA; J gene: TRBJ2-7; CDR3 protein: CASSLVAFRLAGPYEQYF; CDR3 DNA: TGTGCCAGCAGCTTAGTAGCGTTCCGACTAGCGGGACCCTACGAGCAGTACTTC
D gene: TRBD2; V gene: TRBV29-1; clone size: NA; J gene: TRBJ2-3; CDR3 protein: CSVVAGGGTDTQYF; CDR3 DNA: TGCAGCGTTGTAGCGGGGGGGGGAACAGATACGCAGTATTTT
D gene: NA; V gene: TRBV20-1; clone size: few; J gene: TRBJ1-3; CDR3 protein: CSARDQSLSGNTIYF; CDR3 DNA: TGCAGTGCTAGAGATCAGAGCCTCTCTGGAAACACCATATATTTT
D gene: NA; V gene: TRBV28; clone size: NA; J gene: TRBJ1-1; CDR3 protein: CASSSTMEGTEAFF; CDR3 DNA: TGTGCCAGCAGTTCGACTATGGAGGGCACTGAAGCTTTCTTT
D gene: TRBD2; V gene: TRBV5-1; clone size: NA; J gene: TRBJ2-6; CDR3 protein: CASSPYSGRDYLSGANVLTF; CDR3 DNA: TGCGCCAGCAGCCCCTACAGCGGGAGGGACTACCTCTCTGGGGCCAACGTCCTGACTTTC
D gene: NA; V gene: TRBV4-2; clone size: NA; J gene: TRBJ2-1; CDR3 protein: CASSQVGTRSSYNEQFF; CDR3 DNA: TGTGCCAGCAGCCAAGTCGGGACCCGAAGCTCCTACAATGAGCAGTTCTTC
D gene: NA; V gene: TRBV5-1; clone size: NA; J gene: TRBJ2-5; CDR3 protein: CASSLGQLSETQYF; CDR3 DNA: TGCGCCAGCAGCTTGGGACAGCTCTCAGAGACCCAGTACTTC
D gene: TRBD2; V gene: TRBV6-1; clone size: few; J gene: TRBJ2-7; CDR3 protein: CASTPMGPGGYEQYF; CDR3 DNA: TGTGCCAGCACCCCCATGGGGCCGGGGGGCTACGAGCAGTACTTC
D gene: TRBD2; V gene: TRBV4-1; clone size: NA; J gene: TRBJ2-7; CDR3 protein: CASSQTTSVSYEQYF; CDR3 DNA: TGCGCCAGCAGCCAGACGACTAGCGTTTCCTACGAGCAGTACTTC
D gene: NA; V gene: TRBV7-9; clone size: NA; J gene: TRBJ2-4; CDR3 protein: CASSFRQGAKNIQYF; CDR3 DNA: TGTGCCAGCAGCTTTCGGCAGGGAGCCAAAAACATTCAGTACTTC
D gene: NA; V gene: TRBV12-3/TRBV12-4; clone size: NA; J gene: TRBJ1-2; CDR3 protein: CASRLGGVGLRGYTF; CDR3 DNA: TGTGCCAGCCGTTTAGGCGGCGTGGGTCTGAGGGGCTACACCTTC
D gene: TRBD2; V gene: TRBV12-3/TRBV12-4; clone size: NA; J gene: TRBJ2-3; CDR3 protein: CASSLTSGGLTTDTQYF; CDR3 DNA: TGTGCCAGCAGTTTGACTAGCGGGGGCCTCACCACAGATACGCAGTATTTT